The 13 T cell receptor beta chains presented below share a single source sample, sequenced in a study of PD-1 blockade in classical Hodgkin lymphoma. Profiling relied on immunoSEQ multiplex PCR, and the TCRdb table lists in-frame clones only, not all of them. The profile covers more than 50,000 clones, with 65% to 75% appearing a single time and less than 9.5% taken by the ten largest. Relapses following autologous stem cell transplantation were seen in all patients, with brentuximab vedotin exposure varying. The sample here was peripheral blood mononuclear cells (PBMCs), taken before the second cycle of nivolumab. The receptors here all came from a human donor with classical Hodgkin lymphoma.

This clone appeared once. The gene calls are TRBV18 and TRBJ2-7, with 10 bases that match TRBD1. Germline CDR1 KGHSH, CDR2 LQKENI. The CDR3 length is 15 residues. Unmatched junction bases numbered 7, after V lost 1 base and J lost 7 bases. CDR3 nucleotides: TGTGCCAGCTCACCACAGTCGGGACAGGGGTTGGAGCAGTACTTC. Protein product: CASSPQSGQGLEQYF.

This chain links TRBV5-1 with TRBJ1-5, with 8 bases fitting TRBD1. The CDR3 has 16 residues. With V trimmed by 2 bases and J by 1 base, 5 bases remained unmatched. Germline CDR1 is SGHRS and CDR2 is YFSETQ. The CDR3 nucleotides are TGCGCCAGCAGCTTAGACGGGACAGGCAGCAATCAGCCCCAGCATTTT. Translating it yields CASSLDGTGSNQPQHF. Using reference TRBV5-1 and TRBJ1-5 for the parts outside the CDR3, the full variable domain is KAGVTQTPRYLIKTRGQQVTLSCSPISGHRSVSWYQQTPGQGLQFLFEYFSETQRNKGNFPGRFSGRQFSNSRSEMNVSTLELGDSALYLCASSLDGTGSNQPQHFGDGTRLSIL.

In its sample, this clone was seen a few times. The gene calls are TRBV5-1 and TRBJ2-1; 9 bases fit TRBD1. CDR1 and CDR2 (germline): SGHRS, YFSETQ. Losses at the gene ends were 0 bases for V and 7 bases for J; bases not matched to a gene: 2. The CDR3 has 14 residues. The CDR3 protein is CASSLGDRENEQFF. The DNA for the CDR3 is TGCGCCAGCAGCTTGGGGGACAGGGAGAATGAGCAGTTCTTC.

The V and J genes are TRBV21-1 and TRBJ2-7; whether TRBD1, the table's D call, matches the DNA was not checked. TRBV21-1 constitutes a pseudogene. The CDR3 has 20 amino acids. The CDR3 region is CASSKLWALTGTGESYEQYF. CDR3 nucleotides: TGTGCCAGCAGCAAATTATGGGCCCTTACCGGGACAGGGGAGTCCTACGAGCAGTACTTC.

The chain is built from TRBV5-4 and TRBJ1-1; no clear D. Germline lookup yields CDR1 SGHNT and CDR2 YYREEE (reference sequence). Trimming stripped 3 bases from V and 3 bases from J, with 6 bases between. The CDR3 has 12 residues. The CDR3 DNA reads TGTGCCAGCAGCTCTGAGCACACTGAAGCTTTCTTT. It translates to CASSSEHTEAFF.

The chain links TRBV6-5 to TRBJ1-2; 7 positions match TRBD1. The V gene's germline CDR1 is MNHEY and CDR2 SVGAGI. The CDR3 extends over 13 amino acids. J was trimmed by 7 bases and V by 6 bases; bases with no gene match: 8. The CDR3 region is CASSRDRVGGYTF. CDR3 nucleotide sequence: TGTGCCAGCAGCAGAGACAGGGTTGGTGGCTACACCTTC.

V and J are TRBV2 and TRBJ2-7; D gene unclear. Trimming removed 1 base from V and 4 bases from J, with 5 bases in between. This CDR3 region has 12 residues. Germline CDR1 is SNHLY and CDR2 is FYNNEI. CDR3 coding DNA: TGTGCCAGCAGTGAAGGGGGTTACGAGCAGTACTTC. The encoded protein is CASSEGGYEQYF.

Comment on this clone: Different DNA sequences within this sample yield the same CDR3. The J gene is TRBJ1-1, the V gene TRBV28; D unresolved. V lost 8 bases and J 4 bases, leaving 8 bases between the germline ends. Germline V gene sequence: CDR1 MDHEN, CDR2 SYDVKM. The CDR3 sequence is 11 residues long. DNA for the CDR3: TGTGCCAGCGGGCCAGGCACTGAAGCTTTCTTT. Its translation: CASGPGTEAFF.

This clone was found a few times. The chain recombines TRBV27 with TRBJ2-5; 13 bases align to TRBD2. CDR1 MNHEY and CDR2 SMNVEV come from the germline V gene (reference sequence). The ends lost 8 bases at V and 6 bases at J; junction bases unmatched: 3. The CDR3 extends over 13 amino acids. DNA for the CDR3: TGTGCCAGCTGGACTAGCGGGGGTCAGACCCAGTACTTC. It codes for CASWTSGGQTQYF.

This rearrangement joins TRBV6-1 to TRBJ2-1; TRBD1 agrees at 10 bases. This CDR3 has 15 amino acids. The junction had 5 bases not matched to a gene; V was cut back by 4 bases and J by 5 bases. Germline V gene lookup returns CDR1 MNHNS and CDR2 SASEGT. For the CDR3, the DNA is TGTGCCAGCAGTGGCCGGGACAGGGGAAACAATGAGCAGTTCTTC. Its protein product is CASSGRDRGNNEQFF.

The V call is TRBV5-5, the J call TRBJ1-1; D gene ambiguous. The V end was cut by 4 bases, the J end by 11 bases, with 15 bases between. The CDR3 contains 12 residues. CDR1 is SGHKS, CDR2 YYEKEE, per germline (reference sequence). The chain's CDR3 is CASSEGPRGAFF. The CDR3 DNA reads as TGTGCCAGCAGCGAAGGACCTCGAGGGGCTTTCTTT.

This rearrangement joins TRBV10-3 to TRBJ2-1, with TRBD2 matching 13 bases. Trimming cost V 3 bases and J 1 base; bases outside gene matches: 21. This CDR3 region has 23 residues. CDR1 and CDR2 from the germline V gene are ENHRY and SYGVKD. CDR3 sequence: CAISDVSGGLGTSGTRSYNEQFF. In nucleotides, the CDR3 is TGTGCCATCAGTGATGTGTCCGGGGGTTTAGGGACTAGCGGGACGAGGTCCTACAATGAGCAGTTCTTC.

This clone was detected only a few times. This chain links TRBV27 with TRBJ1-5; 7 nucleotides align to TRBD1. Unmatched junction bases numbered 8, after V lost 4 bases and J lost 11 bases. This CDR3 contains 13 residues. Germline V gene lookup returns CDR1 MNHEY and CDR2 SMNVEV (reference sequence). CDR3 sequence (DNA): TGTGCCAGCAGTTCCACAGGGGAGAAGTCCCAGCATTTT. It yields the protein CASSSTGEKSQHF.